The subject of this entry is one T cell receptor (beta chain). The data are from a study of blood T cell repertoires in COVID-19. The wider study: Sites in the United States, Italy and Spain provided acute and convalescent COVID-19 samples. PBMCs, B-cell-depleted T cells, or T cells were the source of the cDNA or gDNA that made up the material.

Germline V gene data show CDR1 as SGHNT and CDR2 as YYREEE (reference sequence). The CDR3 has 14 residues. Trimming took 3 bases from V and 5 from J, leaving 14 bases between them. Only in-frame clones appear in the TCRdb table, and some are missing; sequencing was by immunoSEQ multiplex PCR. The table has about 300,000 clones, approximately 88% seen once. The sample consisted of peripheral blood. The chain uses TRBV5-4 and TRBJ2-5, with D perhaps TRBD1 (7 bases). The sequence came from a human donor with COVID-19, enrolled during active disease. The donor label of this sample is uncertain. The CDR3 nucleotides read TGTGCCAGCAGCTGGGGGGTAGGGGGCGAGACCCAGTACTTC. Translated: CASSWGVGGETQYF.